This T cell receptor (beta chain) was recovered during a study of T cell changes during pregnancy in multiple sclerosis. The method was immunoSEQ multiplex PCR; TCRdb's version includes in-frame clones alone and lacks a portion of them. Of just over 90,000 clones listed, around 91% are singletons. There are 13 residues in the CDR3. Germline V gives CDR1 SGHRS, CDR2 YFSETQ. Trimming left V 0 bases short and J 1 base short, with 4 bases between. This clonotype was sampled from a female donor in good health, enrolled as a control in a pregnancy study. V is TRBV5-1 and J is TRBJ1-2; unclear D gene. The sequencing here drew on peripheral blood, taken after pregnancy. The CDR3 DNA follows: TGCGCCAGCAGCTTGGTCATTAACTATGGCTACACCTTC. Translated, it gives CASSLVINYGYTF.